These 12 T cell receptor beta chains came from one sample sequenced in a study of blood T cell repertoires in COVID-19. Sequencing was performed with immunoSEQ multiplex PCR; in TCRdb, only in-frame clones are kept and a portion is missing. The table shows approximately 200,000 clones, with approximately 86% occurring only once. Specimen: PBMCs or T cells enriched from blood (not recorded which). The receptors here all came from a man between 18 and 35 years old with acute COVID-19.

CDR3 sequence (DNA): TGTGCCAGCCGAGCCGAGGACAGGAGGAACTATGGCTACACCTTC. Translated: CASRAEDRRNYGYTF. The chain carries TRBV18 and TRBJ1-2; TRBD1 agrees at 7 bases. Germline trimming cut 8 bases from V and 2 bases from J; bases unmatched to any gene: 11. Germline loops: CDR1 KGHSH, CDR2 LQKENI. The CDR3 is made up of 15 amino acids.

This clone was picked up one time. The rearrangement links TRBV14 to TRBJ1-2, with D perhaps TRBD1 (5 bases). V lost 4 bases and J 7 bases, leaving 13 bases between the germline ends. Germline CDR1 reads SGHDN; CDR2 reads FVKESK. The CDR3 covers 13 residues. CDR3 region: CASSPREGTGYTF. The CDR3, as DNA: TGTGCCAGCAGCCCGAGGGAGGGGACTGGCTACACCTTC.

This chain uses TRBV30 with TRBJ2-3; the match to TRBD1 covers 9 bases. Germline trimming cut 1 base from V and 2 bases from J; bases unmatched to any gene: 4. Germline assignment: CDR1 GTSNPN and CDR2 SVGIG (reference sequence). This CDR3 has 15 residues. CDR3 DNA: TGTGCCTGGAGTGATGGGGACAGGGACACAGATACGCAGTATTTT. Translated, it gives CAWSDGDRDTDTQYF.

DNA for the CDR3: TGTGCCAGCAGCTCCCTAGCGCACACCTACAATGAGCAGTTCTTC. Translating it yields CASSSLAHTYNEQFF. The rearrangement links TRBV5-8 to TRBJ2-1; weak D call: TRBD2 (6 bases). Germline assignment: CDR1 SGHTS and CDR2 YDEGEE. Trimming cost V 3 bases and J 2 bases, with 12 bases left between them. The CDR3 has 15 residues.

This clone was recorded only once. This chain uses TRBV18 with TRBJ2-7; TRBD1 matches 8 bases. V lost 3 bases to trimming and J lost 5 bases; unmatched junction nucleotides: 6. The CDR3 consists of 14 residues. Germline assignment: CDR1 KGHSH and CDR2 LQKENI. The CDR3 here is CASSPRTGPDEQYF. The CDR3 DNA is TGTGCCAGCTCACCCCGGACAGGGCCGGACGAGCAGTACTTC.

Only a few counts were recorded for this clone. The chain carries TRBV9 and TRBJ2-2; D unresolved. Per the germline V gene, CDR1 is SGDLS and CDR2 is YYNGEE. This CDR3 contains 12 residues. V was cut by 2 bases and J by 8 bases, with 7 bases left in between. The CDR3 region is CASSVSGGELFF. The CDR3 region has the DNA TGTGCCAGCAGCGTCAGTGGTGGGGAGCTGTTTTTT.

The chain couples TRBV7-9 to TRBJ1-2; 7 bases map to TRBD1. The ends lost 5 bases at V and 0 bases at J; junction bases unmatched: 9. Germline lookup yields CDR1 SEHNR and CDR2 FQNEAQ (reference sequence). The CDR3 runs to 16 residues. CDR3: CASSPGGGRPNYGYTF. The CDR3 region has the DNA TGTGCCAGCAGCCCAGGGGGTGGCAGACCTAACTATGGCTACACCTTC.

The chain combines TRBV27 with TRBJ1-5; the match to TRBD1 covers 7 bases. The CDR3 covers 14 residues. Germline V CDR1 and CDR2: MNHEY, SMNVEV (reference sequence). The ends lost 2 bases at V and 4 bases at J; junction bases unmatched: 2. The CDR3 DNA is TGTGCCAGCAGTTTAGGGACAGCGAATCAGCCCCAGCATTTT. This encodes CASSLGTANQPQHF.

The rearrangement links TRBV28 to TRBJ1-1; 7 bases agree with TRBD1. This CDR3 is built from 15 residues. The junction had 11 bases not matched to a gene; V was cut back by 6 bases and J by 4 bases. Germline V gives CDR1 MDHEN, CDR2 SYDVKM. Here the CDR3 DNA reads TGTGCCAGCAGCCTAGACAGGGTGGTGAGCACTGAAGCTTTCTTT. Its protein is CASSLDRVVSTEAFF.

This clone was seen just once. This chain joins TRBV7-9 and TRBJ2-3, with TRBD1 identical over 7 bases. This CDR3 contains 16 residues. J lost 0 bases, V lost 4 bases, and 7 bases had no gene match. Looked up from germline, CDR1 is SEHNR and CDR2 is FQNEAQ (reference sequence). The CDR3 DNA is TGTGCCAGCAGCTCGTGGGGACAGACAAGCACAGATACGCAGTATTTT. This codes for CASSSWGQTSTDTQYF.

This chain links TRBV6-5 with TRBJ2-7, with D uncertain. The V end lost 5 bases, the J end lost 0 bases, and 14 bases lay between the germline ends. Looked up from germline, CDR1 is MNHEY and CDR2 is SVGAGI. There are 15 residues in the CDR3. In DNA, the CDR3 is TGTGCCAGCAGTACTCTTGGCGGCAGCTCCTACGAGCAGTACTTC. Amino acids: CASSTLGGSSYEQYF.

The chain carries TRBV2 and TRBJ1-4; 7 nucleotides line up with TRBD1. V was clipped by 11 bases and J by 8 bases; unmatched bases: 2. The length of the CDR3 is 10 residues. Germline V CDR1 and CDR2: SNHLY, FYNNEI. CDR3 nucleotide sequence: TGTGCCTCCAGGGGGGAAAAACTGTTTTTT. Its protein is CASRGEKLFF.